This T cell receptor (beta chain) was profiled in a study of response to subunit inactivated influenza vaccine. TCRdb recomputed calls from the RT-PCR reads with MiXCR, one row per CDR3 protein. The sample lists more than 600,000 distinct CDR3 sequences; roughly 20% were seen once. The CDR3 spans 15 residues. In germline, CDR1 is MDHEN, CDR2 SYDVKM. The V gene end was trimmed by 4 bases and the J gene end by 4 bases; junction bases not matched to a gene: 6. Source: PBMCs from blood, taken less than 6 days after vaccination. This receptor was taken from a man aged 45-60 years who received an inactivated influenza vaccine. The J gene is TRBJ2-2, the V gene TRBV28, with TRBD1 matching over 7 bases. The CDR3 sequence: CASSYRGRSTGELFF. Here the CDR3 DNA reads TGTGCCAGCAGTTACAGGGGTCGGTCCACCGGGGAGCTGTTTTTT.